This T cell receptor (beta chain) was captured in a study of OX40 agonist ivuxolimab in advanced cancers. The assay was immunoSEQ multiplex PCR, and TCRdb's table has in-frame clones only and misses some. The sample includes around 77,000 clones, 65% to 90% of them seen just once. This CDR3 comprises 16 residues. Between the trimmed V and J ends, which lost 6 bases and 0 bases, there was a span of 17 bases. The germline V gene encodes CDR1 MNHNY and CDR2 SVGAGI (reference sequence). This receptor was taken from an adult with an advanced solid tumor such as melanoma, head and neck, liver or kidney cancer. The sequenced sample was CD4+ or CD8+ T cells sorted from blood, obtained in a trial of the OX40 agonist ivuxolimab. V is TRBV6-6 and J is TRBJ1-1, with a tentative D call TRBD1 (6 bases). CDR3 amino acids: CASSQGTGTMNTEAFF. CDR3 in DNA: TGTGCCAGCAGCCAGGGTACCGGGACAATGAACACTGAAGCTTTCTTT.